The clone carrying this T cell receptor beta chain was observed many times. What it binds is unknown. Germline-derived CDR1 and CDR2 are SGHVS and FQNEAQ. The CDR3 runs to 15 residues. The J segment lost 5 bases and the V segment lost 8 bases, leaving 13 bases of the junction unmatched. The record originates from a study of T cell repertoires in cytomegalovirus infection. Study in general: Indications came from public TCR beta signatures; they pointed to CMV infection and to a matching HLA type.

TCRdb re-called the reads with MiXCR, one entry per CDR3 protein. Of some 700,000 distinct CDR3 sequences detected, roughly a third appear once; the ten largest clones hold 15% to 20%. The clonotype originates from a human donor in good health (CMV status not recorded). Some clones in this sample may be carry-over from other donors' samples. The chain employs TRBV7-8 and TRBJ1-1; 8 bases line up with TRBD1. The sequences come from cultured PBMCs, collected from culture after CMV antigen stimulation. CDR3 in DNA: TGTGCCAGCGGCCTCCATGGGACAGGATGGACTGAAGCTTTCTTT. This sequence encodes CASGLHGTGWTEAFF.